The rows below give T cell receptor beta chains drawn from one sample of a study of T cells in Graves' hyperthyroidism and ophthalmopathy. MiXCR was run by TCRdb on the multiplex PCR reads, yielding one entry per CDR3 protein. The sample has more than 550,000 distinct CDR3 sequences, over 15% seen once. The sample taken for sequencing was blood. The source of these receptors is a woman between 45 and 65 years old with Graves' hyperthyroidism that later progressed to Graves' ophthalmopathy. Each CDR3 is given with its conserved first and last residue. The D gene is left open where the match is weak. Size is omitted from some rows. Given values are once, few, many or a class for expanded clones.

j_call | v_call | clone_size | d_call | cdr3_nt | cdr3_aa
TRBJ1-3 | TRBV2 | few | NA | TGTGCCAGCAGTGTAACAGGGCTCTCTGGAAACACCATATATTTT | CASSVTGLSGNTIYF
TRBJ1-2 | TRBV20-1 | NA | NA | TGCAGTGCTAGAGAGACGGTCTCTAGGGGCTACACCTTC | CSARETVSRGYTF
TRBJ1-2 | TRBV7-3 | few | TRBD1 | TGTGCCAGCAGCTCGGGACAGTATCATGGCTACACCTTC | CASSSGQYHGYTF
TRBJ2-1 | TRBV6-6 | many | NA | TGTGCCAGCAGTTACGGGCGGGCGCTCAGGATCAAGGAGCAGTTCTTC | CASSYGRALRIKEQFF
TRBJ1-5 | TRBV7-9 | NA | NA | TGTGCCAGCAGCTTATCCGCGGATCAGCCCCAGCATTTT | CASSLSADQPQHF
TRBJ1-5 | TRBV5-1 | many | NA | TGCGCCAGCAGCTTGTTCGGGGATAGCAATCAGCCCCAGCATTTT | CASSLFGDSNQPQHF
TRBJ1-1 | TRBV27 | NA | NA | TGTGCCAGCAGTTTATCTCCGGGTATCACTGAAGCTTTCTTT | CASSLSPGITEAFF
TRBJ1-1 | TRBV4-1 | few | NA | TGCGCCAGCAGCCAAGCAGGGTACGAGGACACTGAAGCTTTCTTT | CASSQAGYEDTEAFF
TRBJ1-6 | TRBV7-3 | many | NA | TGTGCCAGCAGCCCACCAAGCAGCTCCTATAATTCACCCCTCCACTTT | CASSPPSSSYNSPLHF
TRBJ2-7 | TRBV4-1 | many | TRBD1 | TGTGCCAGCAGTCAGGACAGGGGCTACGAGCAGTACTTC | CASSQDRGYEQYF
TRBJ2-2 | TRBV20-1 | NA | NA | TGCAGTGCTACCCAGCGTGGAGCCCTGGACACCGGGGAGCTGTTTTTT | CSATQRGALDTGELFF
TRBJ1-3 | TRBV6-1 | NA | NA | TGTGCCAGCATAACGGGAAACACCATATATTTT | CASITGNTIYF
TRBJ1-6 | TRBV7-9 | few | NA | TGTGCCAGCAGCGTGACAGGAAGTAATTCACCCCTCCACTTT | CASSVTGSNSPLHF
TRBJ2-7 | TRBV11-2 | many | NA | TGTGCCAGCAACTCCCTCGGGAACCCCTACGAGCAGTACTTC | CASNSLGNPYEQYF
TRBJ2-3 | TRBV5-1 | many | NA | TGCGCCAGCAGCATCCTCATAGGGGGAGATACGCAGTATTTT | CASSILIGGDTQYF
TRBJ1-2 | TRBV20-1 | NA | NA | TGCAGTGCTACCCTCGGGGGGGGCGCCGGTAACTATGGCTACACCTTC | CSATLGGGAGNYGYTF
TRBJ1-5 | TRBV6-1 | NA | NA | TGTGCCAGCAGTGAATGGGGGGCTCAGCCCCAGCATTTT | CASSEWGAQPQHF
TRBJ1-1 | TRBV20-1 | many | NA | TGCAGTGCCATCCCCGAGGGGGGCACTGAAGCTTTCTTT | CSAIPEGGTEAFF
TRBJ2-2 | TRBV27 | NA | TRBD1 | TGTGCCAGCAGTTTTACGGGACAGGGGAAAGGCGGGGAGCTGTTTTTT | CASSFTGQGKGGELFF
TRBJ2-3 | TRBV20-1 | NA | TRBD2 | TGCAGTGCCACTCTACTAGCGGGGCGGCAGAGGGGCACAGATACGCAGTATTTT | CSATLLAGRQRGTDTQYF
TRBJ1-2 | TRBV12-3/TRBV12-4 | many | NA | TGTGCCACCACCCCAGACAGCTATGGCTACACCTTC | CATTPDSYGYTF